This T cell receptor (beta chain) comes out of a study of blood T cell repertoires in COVID-19. Study at large: PBMCs, B-cell-depleted T cells, or T cells provided the cDNA or gDNA that made up the material.

This clone was detected a few times. The repertoire was sequenced with immunoSEQ multiplex PCR; TCRdb's copy has only in-frame clones and lacks some. This sample has about 100,000 clones, with 70% to 80% found just once. CDR3 length: 16 amino acids. The V segment lost 4 bases and the J segment 1 base; nucleotides outside the gene matches: 6. Germline V gene sequence: CDR1 SGHNT, CDR2 YENEEA. Sequenced: peripheral blood. The clonotype originates from a woman in her sixties or seventies with acute or convalescent COVID-19. The chain links TRBV11-3 to TRBJ2-3; 9 bases are a match to TRBD1. CDR3 nucleotides: TGTGCCAGCAGCTATAGGACAGGGGCTGGCACAGATACGCAGTATTTT. Encoded protein: CASSYRTGAGTDTQYF.